This is a list of T cell receptor beta chains from one sample in a study of blood T cells in healthy people across ages. TCRdb ran MiXCR on the 5' RACE reads and lists one entry per CDR3 protein. The table records over 950,000 distinct CDR3 sequences, roughly 51% of them present only once. The sample taken for sequencing was blood. These receptors all stem from a woman aged 55-69 years in good health. Both conserved end residues are part of each CDR3. The order of the fields is D gene, V gene, J gene, CDR3 protein. A D gene is named only where the DNA matches it firmly.

>-|TRBV20-1|TRBJ2-5
CSAEGTEAQETQYF
>-|TRBV6-2/TRBV6-3|TRBJ2-4
CASSYSRGERTEGPLAKNIQYF
>-|TRBV7-9|TRBJ1-4
CASSLGAGGEKLFF
>-|TRBV7-2|TRBJ1-1
CASSFSRLIMNTEAFF
>TRBD2|TRBV28|TRBJ2-7
CAIRRGRGSYEQYF
>-|TRBV27|TRBJ2-3
CASSFHRQGTDTQYF
>-|TRBV4-2|-
CASSRAVASSEQYF
>-|TRBV7-9|TRBJ1-6
CAGKTTVMDSPLHF
>-|TRBV4-1|TRBJ1-1
CASSQGIRHMPSYTEAFF
>TRBD1|TRBV12-3/TRBV12-4|TRBJ1-5
CASSSTDRGFRNQPQHF
>TRBD1|TRBV20-1|TRBJ1-1
CSARGDRETEAFF
>-|TRBV24-1|TRBJ2-3
CATSDINTDTQYF
>-|TRBV7-9|TRBJ1-4
CASSSPREKLFF
>-|TRBV20-1|TRBJ2-1
CSARPLEGNEQFF
>TRBD1|TRBV27|TRBJ2-4
CASTAPGQENIQYF
>-|TRBV29-1|TRBJ2-3
CSVARGPPPDTQYF
>TRBD2|TRBV28|TRBJ2-7
CASSLFGLAGASYEQYF
>-|TRBV7-9|TRBJ2-1
CASSLTGSYNNEQFF
>-|TRBV29-1|TRBJ2-4
CSVLVRTGTKNIQYF
>-|TRBV7-6|TRBJ2-7
CASSPARSYEQYF
>-|TRBV7-2|TRBJ1-2
CASSLDRDGAGGYTF
>TRBD2|TRBV29-1|TRBJ2-7
CSVAGLASYEQYF
>TRBD2|TRBV4-2|TRBJ2-3
CASSHAQSGSDSDTQYF
>-|TRBV4-2|TRBJ1-6
CASSRDRVLDSPLHF
>TRBD2|TRBV7-2|TRBJ2-7
CASSFRLAGGTRGEQYF
>TRBD1|TRBV7-8|TRBJ1-5
CASSLRLQGINQPQHF
>-|TRBV14|TRBJ2-1
CASSQVDHLAPNEQFF
>TRBD1|TRBV7-6|TRBJ2-5
CASSLEAGGKGETQYF
>-|TRBV28|TRBJ2-2
CASKRGTGELFF
>-|TRBV18|TRBJ2-7
CASSPGQRSYEQYF
>TRBD1|TRBV6-2/TRBV6-3|-
CASTKPPDRGYEQYF
>-|TRBV18|TRBJ2-5
CASSPPDVRLPQETQYF
>TRBD2|TRBV11-2|TRBJ2-5
CASSSVRLAGVVEQYF
>-|TRBV11-2|TRBJ2-7
CASSLDFQGGLYEQYF
>TRBD1|TRBV3-1|TRBJ2-7
CASSARTGGSEQYF
>TRBD1|TRBV2|TRBJ2-5
CASSAGQAEETQYF
>-|TRBV2|TRBJ2-3
CASSPQGFSTDTQYF
>-|TRBV29-1|TRBJ2-1
CSVEAETYNEQFF
>TRBD2|TRBV20-1|TRBJ2-7
CSAPSGGSRNEQYF
>TRBD2|TRBV7-6|TRBJ2-1
CAGSLWTSGYNEQFF
>TRBD1|TRBV2|TRBJ1-2
CASIQGFYYGYTF
>TRBD1|TRBV11-2|TRBJ2-3
CASTTGRDTQYF
>-|TRBV3-1|TRBJ1-1
CASSQGQAETEAFF
>-|TRBV5-1|TRBJ2-1
CASSLATRDEQFF
>-|TRBV5-5|TRBJ2-7
CASSLIYEVVYEQYF
>-|TRBV5-1|TRBJ2-5
CASSGDLWAETQYF
>-|TRBV6-6|TRBJ2-7
CASSTWPRGAIYEQYF
>-|TRBV6-5|TRBJ1-2
CASSYGDGWDGYTF
>TRBD2|TRBV4-3|TRBJ2-4
CASSQVAGRGSGEQYF
>-|TRBV28|TRBJ1-2
CASMTAVSPKNYGYTF
>-|TRBV25-1|TRBJ1-4
CASSEGVRKNEKLFF
>-|TRBV7-9|TRBJ1-4
CASSFTGVEEKLFF
>-|TRBV5-1|TRBJ2-7
CASSTLDSPYEQYF